This T cell receptor (beta chain) was identified in a study of blood T cell repertoires in COVID-19. For the study at large: COVID-19 samples from acute and convalescent phases originated in the United States, Italy and Spain. The cDNA or gDNA used as material had been derived from T cells, B-cell-depleted T cells, or PBMCs.

This clone occurred once. In the study's own analysis: Estimation of nucleated cell counts was performed using reference gene primer amplification. The assay was immunoSEQ multiplex PCR, and TCRdb's table has in-frame clones only and misses some. V and J calls and clone size are given by that table; D and trimming were obtained from the DNA. In the table there are 200,000 to 250,000 clones, approximately 86% of which are singletons. Sequencing input: peripheral blood. This sequence originates from a woman aged 80 or over with acute or convalescent COVID-19.

The CDR3 loop is CASSLGQGYGYTF. CDR3 sequence (DNA): TGTGCCAGCAGCCTTGGACAGGGCTATGGCTACACCTTC. This chain uses TRBV9 with TRBJ1-2; 8 nucleotides line up with TRBD1. Per germline, CDR1 SGDLS and CDR2 YYNGEE. V lost 4 bases and J lost 4; bases outside the gene matches: 3. This CDR3 comprises 13 residues.